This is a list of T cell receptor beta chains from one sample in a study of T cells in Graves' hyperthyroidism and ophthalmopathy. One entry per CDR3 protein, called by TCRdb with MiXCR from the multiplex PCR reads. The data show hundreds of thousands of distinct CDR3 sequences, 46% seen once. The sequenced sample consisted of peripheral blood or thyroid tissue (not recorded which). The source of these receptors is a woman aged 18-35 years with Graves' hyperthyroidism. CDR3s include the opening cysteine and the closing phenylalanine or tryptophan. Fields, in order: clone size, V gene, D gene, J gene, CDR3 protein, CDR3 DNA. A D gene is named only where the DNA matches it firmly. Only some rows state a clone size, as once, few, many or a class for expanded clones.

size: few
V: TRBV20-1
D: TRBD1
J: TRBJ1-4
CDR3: CSARTGSGEKLFF
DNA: TGCAGTGCTAGGACAGGGTCGGGTGAAAAACTGTTTTTT

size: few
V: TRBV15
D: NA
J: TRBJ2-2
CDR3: CASSLLVRLTSTGELFF
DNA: TGTGCCAGCAGTTTACTCGTCCGATTGACGTCTACCGGGGAGCTGTTTTTT

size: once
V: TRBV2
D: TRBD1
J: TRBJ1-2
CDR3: CASRGQGVAGYTF
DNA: TGTGCCAGCAGGGGACAGGGGGTCGCTGGCTACACCTTC

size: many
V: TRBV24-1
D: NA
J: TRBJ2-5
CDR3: CATSDSRDRRVETQYF
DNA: TGTGCCACCAGTGATTCAAGGGACCGCCGGGTGGAGACCCAGTACTTC

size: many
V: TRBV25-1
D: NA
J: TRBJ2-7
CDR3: CASSGSDVRYEQYF
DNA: TGTGCCAGCAGTGGCTCCGACGTTCGCTACGAGCAGTACTTC

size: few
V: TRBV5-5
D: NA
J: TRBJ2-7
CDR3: CASRDMSSYEQYF
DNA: TGTGCCAGCCGGGACATGAGCTCCTACGAGCAGTACTTC

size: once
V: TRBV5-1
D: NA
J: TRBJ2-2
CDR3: CASREGRAGELFF
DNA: TGCGCCAGCAGGGAGGGCAGGGCCGGGGAGCTGTTTTTT

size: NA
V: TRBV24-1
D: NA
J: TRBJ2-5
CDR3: CATSASEGGQETQYF
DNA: TGTGCCACCAGTGCTAGTGAGGGGGGTCAAGAGACCCAGTACTTC

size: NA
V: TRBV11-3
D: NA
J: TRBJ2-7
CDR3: CASSFNRLGEQYF
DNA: TGTGCCAGCAGCTTCAACAGGCTCGGCGAGCAGTACTTC

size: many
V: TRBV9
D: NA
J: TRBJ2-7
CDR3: CASSVGRDYEQYF
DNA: TGTGCCAGCAGCGTAGGACGGGACTACGAGCAGTACTTC

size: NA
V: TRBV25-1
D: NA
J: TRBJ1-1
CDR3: CASRQGHTEAFF
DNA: TGTGCCAGCAGACAGGGCCACACTGAAGCTTTCTTT

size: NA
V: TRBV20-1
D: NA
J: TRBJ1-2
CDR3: CSARVTFGNGYTF
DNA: TGCAGTGCTAGAGTCACCTTTGGTAATGGCTACACCTTC

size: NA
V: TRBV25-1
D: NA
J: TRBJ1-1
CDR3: CASPGDGTEAFF
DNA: TGTGCCAGCCCAGGGGACGGCACTGAAGCTTTCTTT

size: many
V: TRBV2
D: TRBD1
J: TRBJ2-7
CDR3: CASKRDSLSYEQYF
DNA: TGTGCCAGCAAACGGGACAGCCTCTCCTACGAGCAGTACTTC

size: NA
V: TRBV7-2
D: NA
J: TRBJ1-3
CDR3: CASSPIWGNTIYF
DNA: TGTGCCAGCAGCCCCATCTGGGGAAACACCATATATTTT

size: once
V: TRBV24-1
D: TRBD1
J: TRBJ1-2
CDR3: CATSDRTGEDGYTF
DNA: TGTGCCACCAGTGACCGGACAGGGGAGGATGGCTACACCTTC

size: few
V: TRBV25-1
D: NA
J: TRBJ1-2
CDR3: CASSFQGGYNGYTF
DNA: TGTGCCAGCAGTTTTCAAGGGGGATATAATGGCTACACCTTC

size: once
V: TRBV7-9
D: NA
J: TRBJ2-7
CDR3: CASSYPGDEQYF
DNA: TGTGCCAGCAGCTACCCGGGGGACGAGCAGTACTTC

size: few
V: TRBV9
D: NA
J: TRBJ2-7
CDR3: CASSVGGDAYEQYF
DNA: TGTGCCAGCAGCGTAGGCGGAGACGCCTACGAGCAGTACTTC

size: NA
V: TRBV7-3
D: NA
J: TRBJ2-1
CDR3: CASSLTAGWRNEQFF
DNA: TGTGCCAGCAGCCTGACTGCTGGTTGGCGCAATGAGCAGTTCTTC

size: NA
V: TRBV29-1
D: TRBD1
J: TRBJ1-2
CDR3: CSVGGTGIHGYTF
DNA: TGCAGCGTAGGAGGGACAGGCATCCATGGCTACACCTTC

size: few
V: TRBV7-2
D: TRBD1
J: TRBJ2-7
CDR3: CASRVRQGFYEQYF
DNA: TGTGCCAGCAGGGTACGACAGGGTTTCTACGAGCAGTACTTC

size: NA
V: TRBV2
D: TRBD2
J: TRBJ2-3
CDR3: CASSPTSSTDTQYF
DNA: TGTGCCAGCAGCCCGACTAGCTCCACAGATACGCAGTATTTT

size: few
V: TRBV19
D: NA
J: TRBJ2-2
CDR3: CASSQPRRELFF
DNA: TGTGCCAGTAGTCAGCCCCGCCGGGAGCTGTTTTTT

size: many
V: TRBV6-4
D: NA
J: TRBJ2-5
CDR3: CASSGRGTQYF
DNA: TGTGCCAGCAGTGGGCGAGGGACCCAGTACTTC

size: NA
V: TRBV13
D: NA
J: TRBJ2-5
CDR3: CASSLEGFEETQYF
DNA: TGTGCCAGCAGCTTGGAAGGGTTCGAGGAGACCCAGTACTTC

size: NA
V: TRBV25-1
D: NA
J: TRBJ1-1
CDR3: CASVRTANTEAFF
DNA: TGTGCTAGTGTGAGGACCGCGAACACTGAAGCTTTCTTT

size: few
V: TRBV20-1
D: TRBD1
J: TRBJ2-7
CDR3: CSATGTGLYEQYF
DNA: TGCAGTGCTACCGGGACAGGACTCTACGAGCAGTACTTC

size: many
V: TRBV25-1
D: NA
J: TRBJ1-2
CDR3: CASSVSLYGYTF
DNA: TGTGCCAGCAGTGTTTCGCTCTATGGCTACACCTTC

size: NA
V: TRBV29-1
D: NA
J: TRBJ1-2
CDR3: CSVLAALYGYTF
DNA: TGCAGCGTCCTGGCAGCTCTCTATGGCTACACCTTC

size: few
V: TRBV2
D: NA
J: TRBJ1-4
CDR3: CASSDIQVRAEKLFF
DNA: TGTGCCAGCAGTGATATCCAGGTCCGGGCTGAAAAACTGTTTTTT

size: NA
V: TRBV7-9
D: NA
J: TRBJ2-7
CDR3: CASSGVISSYEQYF
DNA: TGTGCCAGCAGTGGTGTCATTAGCTCCTACGAGCAGTACTTC